The subject of this entry is one T cell receptor (beta chain). Its antigen is unknown. These data come from a study of radiation and T cells in renal cell carcinoma. Study as a whole: Nephrectomy followed 15 Gy stereotactic body radiation by 4 weeks. Points from the study as a whole: No pretreatment tumor biopsies were available for baseline clonotypes. Top tumor clonotypes rose in blood 2 weeks post-radiation, then contracted.

Time point given: baseline pretreatment blood. Noted treatment: 15 Gy SBRT to primary tumor, nephrectomy 4 weeks later. Clear cell pathology was present in this patient's renal cell carcinoma. TCRdb's copy holds only in-frame clones and misses some; the assay was immunoSEQ multiplex PCR. The sample comprises some 140,000 clones, nearly 90% of which are singletons, and 12% rests with the top ten. Germline lookup yields CDR1 PRHDT and CDR2 FYEKMQ (reference sequence). V lost 5 bases, J lost 3 bases, and 7 bases stayed unmatched. The CDR3 spans 16 residues. This rearrangement joins TRBV13 to TRBJ1-3; 10 positions agree with TRBD1. Sequencing used blood, obtained from a patient whose treatment included radiotherapy and nephrectomy. The sequence came from a woman aged 45-60 years with renal cell carcinoma. The CDR3 loop reads CASSTRQGAVGNTIYF. The CDR3 DNA follows: TGTGCCAGCAGCACCCGACAGGGGGCTGTTGGAAACACCATATATTTT.